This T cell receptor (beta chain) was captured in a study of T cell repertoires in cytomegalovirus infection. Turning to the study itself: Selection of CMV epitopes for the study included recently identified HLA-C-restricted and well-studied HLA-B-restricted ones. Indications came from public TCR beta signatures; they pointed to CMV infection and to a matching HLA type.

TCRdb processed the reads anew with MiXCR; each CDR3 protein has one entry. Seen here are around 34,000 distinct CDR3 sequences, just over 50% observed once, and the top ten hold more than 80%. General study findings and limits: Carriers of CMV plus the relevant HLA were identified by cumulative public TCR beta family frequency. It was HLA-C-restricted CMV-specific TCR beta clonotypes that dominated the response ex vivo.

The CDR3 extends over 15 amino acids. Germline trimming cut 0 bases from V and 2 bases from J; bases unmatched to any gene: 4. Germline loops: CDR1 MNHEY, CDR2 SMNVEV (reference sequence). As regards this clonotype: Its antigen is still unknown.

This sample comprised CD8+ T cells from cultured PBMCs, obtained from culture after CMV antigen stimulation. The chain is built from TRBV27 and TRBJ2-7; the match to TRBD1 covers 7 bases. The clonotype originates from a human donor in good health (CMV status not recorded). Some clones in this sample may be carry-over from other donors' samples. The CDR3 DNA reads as TGTGCCAGCAGTTTATCACAGGGGTTGACCTACGAGCAGTACTTC. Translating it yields CASSLSQGLTYEQYF.